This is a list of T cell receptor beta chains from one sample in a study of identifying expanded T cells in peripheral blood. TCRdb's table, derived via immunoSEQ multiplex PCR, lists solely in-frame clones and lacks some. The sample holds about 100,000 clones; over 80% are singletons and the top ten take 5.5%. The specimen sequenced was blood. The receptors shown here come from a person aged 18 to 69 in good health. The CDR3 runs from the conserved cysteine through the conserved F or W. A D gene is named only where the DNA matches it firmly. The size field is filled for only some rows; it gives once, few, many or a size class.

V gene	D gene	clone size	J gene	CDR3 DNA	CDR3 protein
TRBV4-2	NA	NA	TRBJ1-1	TGTGCCAGCAGCGCCCGGACGGCTAACACTGAAGCTTTCTTT	CASSARTANTEAFF
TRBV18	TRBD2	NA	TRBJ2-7	TGTGCCAGCTCACCGGCCGGGACTACTAGCCACGAGCAGTACTTC	CASSPAGTTSHEQYF
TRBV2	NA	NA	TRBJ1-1	TGTGCCAGCAGAGATCAGAACGCTGAAGCTTTCTTT	CASRDQNAEAFF
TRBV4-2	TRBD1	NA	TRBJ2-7	TGTGCCAGCAGCCCCCAGGGGGCGCCCCACGAGCAGTACTTC	CASSPQGAPHEQYF
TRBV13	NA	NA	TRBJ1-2	TGTGCCAGCAGCCTAGCCGCTATCAGGGGCCTTTTCTATGGCTACACCTTC	CASSLAAIRGLFYGYTF
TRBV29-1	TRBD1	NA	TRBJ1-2	TGCAGCGTTTCCGACAGGGGGCGAGGCGGCTACACCTTC	CSVSDRGRGGYTF
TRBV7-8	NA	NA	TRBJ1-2	TGTGCCAGCAGCTTAGTGCAGGGACACTATGGCTACACCTTC	CASSLVQGHYGYTF
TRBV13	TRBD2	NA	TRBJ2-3	TGTGCCAGCAGCCCCCTACTAGCGGGATCCACAGATACGCAGTATTTT	CASSPLLAGSTDTQYF
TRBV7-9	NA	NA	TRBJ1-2	TGTGCCAGCAGCTTTCAGTCGGATGGCTACACCTTC	CASSFQSDGYTF
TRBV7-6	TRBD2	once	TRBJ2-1	TGTGCCAGCAGCTTAGGACTAGCGGGAGGGCACCAGTTCTTC	CASSLGLAGGHQFF
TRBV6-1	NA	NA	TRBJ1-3	TGTGCCAGCAGTCTCGGACTCTCTGGAAACACCATATATTTT	CASSLGLSGNTIYF
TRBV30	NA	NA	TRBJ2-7	TGTGCCTGGAGCGCACGGGGAGGGGGAAACGAGCAGTACTTC	CAWSARGGGNEQYF
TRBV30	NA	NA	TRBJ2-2	TGTGCCTGGAGTTTGGCCACCGGGGAGCTGTTTTTT	CAWSLATGELFF
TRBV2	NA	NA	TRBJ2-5	TGTGCCAGCAGAAGACCTCTCCAAGAGACCCAGTACTTC	CASRRPLQETQYF
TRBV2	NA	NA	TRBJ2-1	TGTGCCAGCGGCCTGGCATTCTCCTACAATGAGCAGTTCTTC	CASGLAFSYNEQFF